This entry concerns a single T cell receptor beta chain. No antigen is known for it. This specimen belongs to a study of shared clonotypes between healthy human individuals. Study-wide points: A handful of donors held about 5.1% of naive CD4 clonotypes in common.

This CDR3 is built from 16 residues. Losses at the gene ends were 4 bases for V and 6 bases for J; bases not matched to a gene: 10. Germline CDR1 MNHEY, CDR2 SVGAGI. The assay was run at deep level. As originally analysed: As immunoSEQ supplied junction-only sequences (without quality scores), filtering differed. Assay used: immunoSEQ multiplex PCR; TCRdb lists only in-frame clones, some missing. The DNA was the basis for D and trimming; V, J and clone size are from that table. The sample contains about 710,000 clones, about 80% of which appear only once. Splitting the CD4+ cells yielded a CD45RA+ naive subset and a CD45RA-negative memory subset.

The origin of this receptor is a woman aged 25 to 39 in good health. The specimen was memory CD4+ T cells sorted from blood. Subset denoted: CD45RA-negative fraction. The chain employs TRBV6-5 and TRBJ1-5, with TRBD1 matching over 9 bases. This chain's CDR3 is CASSSQVGTGSQPQHF. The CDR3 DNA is TGTGCCAGCAGTTCTCAGGTTGGGACAGGGAGTCAGCCCCAGCATTTT.